These 12 T cell receptor beta chains were sequenced from one sample in a study of OX40 agonist ivuxolimab in advanced cancers. Profiled with immunoSEQ multiplex PCR; TCRdb holds only in-frame clones, not every one. The sample shows about 48,000 clones, roughly 84% of them seen only once. Material: CD4+ or CD8+ T cells sorted from blood, obtained in a trial of the OX40 agonist ivuxolimab. Receptor source: an adult with an advanced solid tumor such as melanoma, head and neck, liver or kidney cancer.

This clone was counted a single time. The chain has TRBV9 and TRBJ2-5; the D is unclear. Germline loops: CDR1 SGDLS, CDR2 YYNGEE. Trimming took off 1 base at V and 0 bases at J, with 10 bases between the two ends. CDR3 size: 15 residues. CDR3 bases: TGTGCCAGCAGCGTACGGGCGCAGTACCAAGAGACCCAGTACTTC. This sequence encodes CASSVRAQYQETQYF.

The chain employs TRBV30 and TRBJ1-2; TRBD1 matches 7 bases. Germline V gene sequence: CDR1 GTSNPN, CDR2 SVGIG (reference sequence). CDR3 length equals 13 residues. J was trimmed by 1 base and V by 5 bases; bases with no gene match: 4. The DNA for the CDR3 is TGTGCCTGGGACAGGGCTCATAACTATGGCTACACCTTC. This sequence encodes CAWDRAHNYGYTF.

This chain uses TRBV5-4 with TRBJ2-5; D perhaps matches TRBD2 (6 bases). Germline CDR1 and CDR2: SGHNT and YYREEE (reference sequence). Trimming shortened V by 4 bases and J by 5 bases, and 24 bases separated the two germline ends. The CDR3 spans 17 residues. In nucleotides, the CDR3 is TGTGCCAGCAGCCAGAGGACGGGCGGAGGGAGTCGGGAGACCCAGTACTTC. Its protein is CASSQRTGGGSRETQYF. Filled out from reference TRBV5-4 and TRBJ2-5, the complete variable domain reads ETGVTQSPTHLIKTRGQQVTLRCSSQSGHNTVSWYQQALGQGPQFIFQYYREEENGRGNFPPRFSGLQFPNYSSELNVNALELDDSALYLCASSQRTGGGSRETQYFGPGTRLLVL.

The gene calls are TRBV28 and TRBJ1-3, with 11 bases matching TRBD1. Trimming removed 7 bases from V and 8 bases from J; junction bases left unmatched: 7. The CDR3 covers 14 residues. The germline V gene has CDR1 MDHEN and CDR2 SYDVKM. This chain's CDR3 is CASTRGQGGYTIYF. Here the CDR3 DNA reads TGTGCCAGCACTAGGGGACAGGGGGGGTACACCATATATTTT.

The rearrangement uses TRBV21-1 and TRBJ2-2; the listed D gene, TRBD1, was not tested against the DNA. TRBV21-1 constitutes a pseudogene. The CDR3 covers 16 residues. CDR3 DNA: TGTGCCAGCAGCGAAACCGGGGACAGGGACACCGGGGAGCTGTTTTTT. Translating it yields CASSETGDRDTGELFF.

The chain links TRBV21-1 to TRBJ1-1. TRBV21-1 constitutes a pseudogene. The CDR3 has 15 residues. DNA of the CDR3: TGTGCCAGCAGCAAAGCAGACTTTCTGAACACTGAAGCTTTCTTT. This encodes CASSKADFLNTEAFF.

This clone was observed a few times. V is TRBV5-1 and J is TRBJ1-2; possible D gene TRBD1, 6 bases. The germline V gene encodes CDR1 SGHRS and CDR2 YFSETQ. The CDR3 sequence is 16 residues long. Trimming took off 0 bases at V and 2 bases at J, with 14 bases between the two ends. The DNA of the CDR3 is TGCGCCAGCAGCTTGGAGGGCAGGGGTTGGAACTATGGCTACACCTTC. It translates to CASSLEGRGWNYGYTF.

Only one count was recorded for this clone. J is TRBJ1-4 and V is TRBV7-9; TRBD1 aligns across 9 bases. This CDR3 is built from 14 residues. V was pared by 1 base and J by 6 bases, with 0 bases of the junction left unmatched. Germline V gene lookup returns CDR1 SEHNR and CDR2 FQNEAQ (reference sequence). CDR3 coding DNA: TGTGCCAGCAGCTTAGGGACAGGGGATGAAAAACTGTTTTTT. It codes for CASSLGTGDEKLFF.

The chain links TRBV28 to TRBJ2-7; 11 nucleotides agree with TRBD2. This CDR3 is built from 16 residues. V was clipped by 5 bases and J by 6 bases; unmatched bases: 12. Germline CDR1 reads MDHEN; CDR2 reads SYDVKM. The CDR3 here is CASSPRGLAVLSEQYF. CDR3 in DNA: TGTGCCAGCAGTCCGAGGGGACTAGCGGTCCTGAGCGAGCAGTACTTC.

This clone was detected once. DNA for the CDR3: TGTGCCAGTAAGTGGAGCAATCAGCCCCAGCATTTT. This codes for CASKWSNQPQHF. The rearrangement uses TRBV19 and TRBJ1-5; D gene ambiguous. V was pared by 7 bases and J by 1 base, with 5 bases between. The CDR3 spans 12 residues. Per the germline V gene, CDR1 is LNHDA and CDR2 is SQIVND (reference sequence).

This clone has just one count. The J gene is TRBJ2-2, the V gene TRBV5-1; D unresolved. The CDR3 covers 16 residues. Trimming left V 1 base short and J 2 bases short, with 12 bases between. Germline V gene sequence: CDR1 SGHRS, CDR2 YFSETQ. The CDR3 loop is CASSLFSVENTGELFF. CDR3 DNA: TGCGCCAGCAGCTTGTTTTCGGTTGAAAACACCGGGGAGCTGTTTTTT.

The chain recombines TRBV4-1 with TRBJ2-5; D call uncertain. With 1 base removed from V and 2 bases from J, the gap between germline ends came to 5 bases. Germline-derived CDR1 and CDR2 are MGHRA and YSYEKL. The CDR3 has 13 amino acids. CDR3 residues: CASSQVLQETQYF. DNA of the CDR3: TGCGCCAGCAGCCAAGTGCTACAAGAGACCCAGTACTTC.